The rows below give T cell receptor beta chains drawn from one sample of a study of PD-1 blockade in classical Hodgkin lymphoma. Profiling relied on immunoSEQ multiplex PCR, and the TCRdb table lists in-frame clones only, not all of them. The sample shows 15,000 to 20,000 clones, roughly 90% of them seen only once. Sequenced input: peripheral blood mononuclear cells (PBMCs). The receptors stem from a human donor with classical Hodgkin lymphoma. CDR3s include the opening cysteine and the closing phenylalanine or tryptophan. The D gene is left open where the match is weak. The size entry is marked missing in some rows and otherwise reads once, few, many or a size class.

clone_size j_call v_call d_call cdr3_nt cdr3_aa
NA TRBJ1-3 TRBV28 NA TGTGCCAGCAGTTTTGGGACCACCATATATTTT CASSFGTTIYF
NA TRBJ1-1 TRBV7-2 NA TGTGCCAGCAGCCCCCAGTGGTACACTGAAGCTTTCTTT CASSPQWYTEAFF
NA TRBJ2-1 TRBV11-2 TRBD2 TGTGCCAGCAGCCGGACTAGCGGGAGTTCCTACAATGAGCAGTTCTTC CASSRTSGSSYNEQFF
NA TRBJ1-5 TRBV27 TRBD1 TGTGCCAGCAGGGGGACAGGGAATCAGCCCCAGCATTTT CASRGTGNQPQHF
NA TRBJ1-2 TRBV19 NA TGTGCCAGTAAAAAAGTGGCAGGGGATAACTATGGCTACACCTTC CASKKVAGDNYGYTF
NA TRBJ1-1 TRBV2 NA TGTGCCAGCAGTGACAGGGGTCGATGGAGAGACACTGAAGCTTTCTTT CASSDRGRWRDTEAFF
NA TRBJ2-7 TRBV7-2 TRBD2 TGTGCCAGCAGCTTAGCTCTAGCGGGAGGCCCCTACGAGCAGTACTTC CASSLALAGGPYEQYF
NA TRBJ1-1 TRBV28 TRBD1 TGTGCCAGCAGTTCGGTTGGACAGGCGAGCACTGAAGCTTTCTTT CASSSVGQASTEAFF
once TRBJ2-2 TRBV19 NA TGTGCCAGTAGTATAGCTGACACCGGGGAGCTGTTTTTT CASSIADTGELFF
NA TRBJ2-1 TRBV9 NA TGTGCCAGCAGCGGGGCAACAAATGAGCAGTTCTTC CASSGATNEQFF
NA TRBJ1-5 TRBV18 TRBD1 TGTGCCAGCTCACCAGAGAGGGGACAGTATCAGCCCCAGCATTTT CASSPERGQYQPQHF